This T cell receptor (beta chain) was profiled in a study of blood T cell repertoires in COVID-19. Overall study: Material from acute and convalescent COVID-19 was sourced from the United States, Italy and Spain.

Germline CDR1 is SGDLS and CDR2 is YYNGEE. This CDR3 spans 14 amino acids. The ends lost 4 bases at V and 4 bases at J; junction bases unmatched: 4. Original data processing: Amplification from reference gene primers served as the basis for estimated nucleated cell counts. Clones were sequenced by immunoSEQ multiplex PCR, and TCRdb holds only the in-frame ones, with some missing. V and J calls and clone size are as listed in that table; D and trimming were resolved from the DNA. Among 200,000 to 250,000 clones, 85% were seen once, and the ten largest hold around 10%. Participants' own reports of clinical history determined their cohort assignment.

Sample: PBMCs or T cells enriched from blood (not recorded which). This clonotype was sampled from a woman aged 45-65 years with acute COVID-19. This chain joins TRBV9 and TRBJ2-5, with 10 nucleotides matching TRBD2. The CDR3 here is CASSPGLARETQYF. The CDR3 coding sequence is TGTGCCAGCAGCCCGGGACTAGCGCGAGAGACCCAGTACTTC.